This T cell receptor beta chain was captured in a study of T cell responses to AZD1222 COVID-19 vaccine. Overall study findings and caveats: Donor demographics were predominantly white British with a female majority; clonal diversity may be underestimated. The study sampled repertoires only after the peak T cell response.

Method: immunoSEQ multiplex PCR; TCRdb's copy keeps in-frame clones and lacks some. The data show approximately 99,000 clones, approximately 89% seen once. Unmatched junction bases numbered 4, after V lost 4 bases and J lost 4 bases. From germline, CDR1 is MGHRA and CDR2 YSYEKL. This CDR3 has 14 amino acids. Comments on this clone: Its antigen is unknown.

Sequencing was performed on peripheral blood, taken on day 0 of MenACWY control vaccination. J is TRBJ2-1 and V is TRBV4-1, with 7 bases fitting TRBD2. This receptor was identified in an adult in good health. CDR3 DNA: TGCGCCAGCAGCCGGGTTAGCGGGTACAATGAGCAGTTCTTC. It translates to CASSRVSGYNEQFF.